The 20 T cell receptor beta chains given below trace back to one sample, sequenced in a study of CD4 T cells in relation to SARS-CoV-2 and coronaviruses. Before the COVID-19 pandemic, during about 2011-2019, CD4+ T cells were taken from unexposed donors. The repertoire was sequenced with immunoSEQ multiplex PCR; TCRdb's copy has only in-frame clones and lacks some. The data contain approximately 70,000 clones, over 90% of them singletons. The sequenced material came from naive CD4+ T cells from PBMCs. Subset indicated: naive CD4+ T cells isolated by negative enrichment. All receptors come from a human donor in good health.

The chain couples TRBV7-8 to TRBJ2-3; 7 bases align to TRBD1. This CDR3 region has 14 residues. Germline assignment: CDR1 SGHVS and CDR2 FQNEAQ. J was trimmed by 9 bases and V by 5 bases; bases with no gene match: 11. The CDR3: CASSPGTAIPTQYF. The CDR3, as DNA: TGTGCCAGCAGCCCCGGGACAGCGATTCCGACGCAGTATTTT. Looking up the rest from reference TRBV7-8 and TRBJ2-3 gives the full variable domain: GAGVSQSPRYKVAKRGQDVALRCDPISGHVSLFWYQQALGQGPEFLTYFQNEAQLDKSGLPSDRFFAERPEGSVSTLKIQRTQQEDSAVYLCASSPGTAIPTQYFGPGTRLTVL.

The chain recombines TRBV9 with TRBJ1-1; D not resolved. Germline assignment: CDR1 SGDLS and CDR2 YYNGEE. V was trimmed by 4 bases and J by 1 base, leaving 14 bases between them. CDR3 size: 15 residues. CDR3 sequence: CASSRRVEGNTEAFF. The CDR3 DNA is TGTGCCAGCAGCCGTCGGGTGGAGGGGAACACTGAAGCTTTCTTT.

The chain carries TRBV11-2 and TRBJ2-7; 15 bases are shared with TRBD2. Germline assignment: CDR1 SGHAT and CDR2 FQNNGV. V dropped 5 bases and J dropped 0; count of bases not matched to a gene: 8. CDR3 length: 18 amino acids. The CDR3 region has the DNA TGTGCCAGCAGCATAGGACTAGCGGGGGGGGCGAGCTCCTACGAGCAGTACTTC. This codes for CASSIGLAGGASSYEQYF.

CDR3 residues: CASSWKQGRAFF. The DNA of the CDR3 is TGTGCCAGCAGCTGGAAACAGGGGCGAGCTTTCTTT. The chain has TRBV11-3 and TRBJ1-1, with TRBD1 matching 7 bases. CDR3 length: 12 amino acids. CDR1 SGHNT and CDR2 YENEEA come from the germline V gene. V trimming: 4 bases; J trimming: 10 bases; junction bases outside the gene matches: 6. Full variable domain (rest looked up from reference TRBV11-3 and TRBJ1-1): EAGVVQSPRYKIIEKKQPVAFWCNPISGHNTLYWYLQNLGQGPELLIRYENEEAVDDSQLPKDRFSAERLKGVDSTLKIQPAELGDSAVYLCASSWKQGRAFFGQGTRLTVV.

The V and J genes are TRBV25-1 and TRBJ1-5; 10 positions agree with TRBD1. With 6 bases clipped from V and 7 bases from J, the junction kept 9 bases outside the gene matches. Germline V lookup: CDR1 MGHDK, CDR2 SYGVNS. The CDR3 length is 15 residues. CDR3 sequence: CASSATGTGEQPQHF. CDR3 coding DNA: TGTGCCAGCAGCGCAACCGGGACAGGGGAACAGCCCCAGCATTTT.

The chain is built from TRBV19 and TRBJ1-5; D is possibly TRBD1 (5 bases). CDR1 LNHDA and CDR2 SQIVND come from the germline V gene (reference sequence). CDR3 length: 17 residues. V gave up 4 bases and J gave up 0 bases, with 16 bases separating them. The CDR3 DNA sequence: TGTGCCAGTAGTACCCTCGGGAGGACAAGTAGCAATCAGCCCCAGCATTTT. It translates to CASSTLGRTSSNQPQHF. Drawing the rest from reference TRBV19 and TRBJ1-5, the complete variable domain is DGGITQSPKYLFRKEGQNVTLSCEQNLNHDAMYWYRQDPGQGLRLIYYSQIVNDFQKGDIAEGYSVSREKKESFPLTVTSAQKNPTAFYLCASSTLGRTSSNQPQHFGDGTRLSIL.

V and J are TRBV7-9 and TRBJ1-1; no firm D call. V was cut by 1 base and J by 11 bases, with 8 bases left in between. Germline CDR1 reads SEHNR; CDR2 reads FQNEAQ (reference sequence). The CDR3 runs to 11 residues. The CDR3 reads CASSLVPRAFF. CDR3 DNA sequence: TGTGCCAGCAGCTTAGTCCCCAGGGCTTTCTTT.

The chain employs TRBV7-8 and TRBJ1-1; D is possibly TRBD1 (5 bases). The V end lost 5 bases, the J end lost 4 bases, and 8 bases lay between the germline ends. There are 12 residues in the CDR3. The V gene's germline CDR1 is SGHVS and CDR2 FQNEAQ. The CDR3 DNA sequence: TGTGCCAGCAGCACCGACAGCACTGAAGCTTTCTTT. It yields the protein CASSTDSTEAFF.

The CDR3: CASSGRAVSGYGYTF. The CDR3 bases are TGTGCCAGCAGCGGAAGGGCGGTATCTGGCTATGGCTACACCTTC. The V gene is TRBV7-2, the J gene TRBJ1-2; D is undetermined. V was shortened by 5 bases and J by 4 bases, with 17 bases between the two germline ends. The CDR3 runs to 15 residues. Germline loops: CDR1 SGHTA, CDR2 FQGNSA. The full variable domain, rest sourced from reference TRBV7-2 and TRBJ1-2, is GAGVSQSPSNKVTEKGKDVELRCDPISGHTALYWYRQSLGQGLEFLIYFQGNSAPDKSGLPSDRFSAERTGGSVSTLTIQRTQQEDSAVYLCASSGRAVSGYGYTFGSGTRLTVV.

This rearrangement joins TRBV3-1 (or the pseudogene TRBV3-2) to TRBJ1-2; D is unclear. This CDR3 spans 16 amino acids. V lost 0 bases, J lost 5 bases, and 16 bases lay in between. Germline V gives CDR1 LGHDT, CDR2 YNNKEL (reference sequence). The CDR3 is CASSQDSKGVPYGYTF. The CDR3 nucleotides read TGTGCCAGCAGCCAAGATTCCAAGGGCGTTCCATATGGCTACACCTTC.

The CDR3 loop is CASSSRQLSSGNTIYF. The DNA for the CDR3 is TGCGCCAGCAGCTCCCGACAGCTGAGCTCTGGAAACACCATATATTTT. V and J are TRBV5-1 and TRBJ1-3; a weak D match, TRBD1 (5 bases). Germline V gene data show CDR1 as SGHRS and CDR2 as YFSETQ. This CDR3 is built from 16 residues. Trimming took off 3 bases at V and 0 bases at J, with 13 bases between the two ends.

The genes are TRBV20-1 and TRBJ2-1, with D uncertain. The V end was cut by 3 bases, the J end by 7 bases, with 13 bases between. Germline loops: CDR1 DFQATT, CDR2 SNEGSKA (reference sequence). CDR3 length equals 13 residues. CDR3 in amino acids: CSASQTTQNEQFF. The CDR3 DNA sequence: TGCAGTGCTAGTCAAACTACACAGAATGAGCAGTTCTTC.

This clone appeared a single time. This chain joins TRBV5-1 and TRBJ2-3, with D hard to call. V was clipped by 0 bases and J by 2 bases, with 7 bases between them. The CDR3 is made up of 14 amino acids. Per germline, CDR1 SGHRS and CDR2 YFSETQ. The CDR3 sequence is CASSLGTNTDTQYF. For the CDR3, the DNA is TGCGCCAGCAGCTTGGGCACAAACACAGATACGCAGTATTTT.

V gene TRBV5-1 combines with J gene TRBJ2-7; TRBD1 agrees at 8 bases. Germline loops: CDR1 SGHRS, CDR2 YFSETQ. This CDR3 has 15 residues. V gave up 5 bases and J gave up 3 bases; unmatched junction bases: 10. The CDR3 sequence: CASSLGTGTNYEQYF. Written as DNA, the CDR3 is TGCGCCAGCAGTCTAGGGACAGGAACTAACTACGAGCAGTACTTC.

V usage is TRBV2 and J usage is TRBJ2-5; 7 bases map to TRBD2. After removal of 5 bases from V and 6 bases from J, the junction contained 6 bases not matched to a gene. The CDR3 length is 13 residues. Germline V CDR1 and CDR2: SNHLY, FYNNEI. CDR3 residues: CASSFGGTKTQYF. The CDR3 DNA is TGTGCCAGCAGTTTCGGGGGGACCAAGACCCAGTACTTC. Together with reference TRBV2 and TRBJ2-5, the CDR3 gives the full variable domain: EPEVTQTPSHQVTQMGQEVILRCVPISNHLYFYWYRQILGQKVEFLVSFYNNEISEKSEIFDDQFSVERPDGSNFTLKIRSTKLEDSAMYFCASSFGGTKTQYFGPGTRLLVL.

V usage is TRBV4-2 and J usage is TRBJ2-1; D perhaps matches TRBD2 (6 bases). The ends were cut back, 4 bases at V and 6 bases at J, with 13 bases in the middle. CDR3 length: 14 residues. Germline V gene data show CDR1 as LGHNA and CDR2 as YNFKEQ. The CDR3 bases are TGTGCCAGCAGCCGGGGCGGGATTGGCAATGAGCAGTTCTTC. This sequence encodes CASSRGGIGNEQFF.

The CDR3 DNA reads TGCGCCAGCAGCCTCGAAGCGGGGGGGGTTACCGGGGAGCTGTTTTTT. Its protein is CASSLEAGGVTGELFF. The chain couples TRBV5-1 to TRBJ2-2, with 10 bases matching TRBD2. V was clipped by 4 bases and J by 5 bases; unmatched bases: 8. The CDR3 has 16 residues. Germline CDR1 and CDR2: SGHRS and YFSETQ.

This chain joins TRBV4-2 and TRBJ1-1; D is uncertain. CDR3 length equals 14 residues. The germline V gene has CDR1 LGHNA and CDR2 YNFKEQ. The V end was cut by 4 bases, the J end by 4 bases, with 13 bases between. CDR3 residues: CASSLLLGVTEAFF. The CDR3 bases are TGTGCCAGCAGCCTTCTTCTTGGAGTCACTGAAGCTTTCTTT.

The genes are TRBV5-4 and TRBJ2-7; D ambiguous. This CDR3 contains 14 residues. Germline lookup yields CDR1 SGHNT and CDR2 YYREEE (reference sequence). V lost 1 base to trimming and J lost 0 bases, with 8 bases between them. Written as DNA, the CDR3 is TGTGCCAGCAGCTTGCAACACGACTCCTACGAGCAGTACTTC. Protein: CASSLQHDSYEQYF.

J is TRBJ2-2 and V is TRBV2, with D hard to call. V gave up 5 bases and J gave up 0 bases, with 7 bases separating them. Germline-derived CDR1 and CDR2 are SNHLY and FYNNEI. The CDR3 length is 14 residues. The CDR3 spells CASSWASNTGELFF. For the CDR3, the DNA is TGTGCCAGCAGTTGGGCGTCGAACACCGGGGAGCTGTTTTTT.